This T cell receptor (beta chain) was sequenced during a study of cytomegalovirus exposure and HLA in healthy donors. Study-wide findings and caveats: Later analysis suggested most CMV-associated TCR beta chains were HLA-restricted.

V lost 1 base to trimming and J lost 8 bases, with 9 bases between them. The CDR3 spans 12 residues. Germline CDR1 LNHNV, CDR2 YYDKDF (reference sequence). This clone has only one observation. Its specificity is unknown. PCR employed 60 Vbeta and 13 Jbeta primers. Clones were read by immunoSEQ multiplex PCR, and TCRdb kept only the in-frame ones, dropping some. The data contain 150,000 to 200,000 clones, approximately 71% of them singletons. Sequencing was carried out using PBMCs. V is TRBV15 and J is TRBJ2-7; maybe TRBD2 (6 bases). This sequence originates from a man aged 45 to 65 in good health and CMV-seronegative. The CDR3 nucleotides read TGTGCCACCAGCAGAGCGGAGGGCCAGCAGTACTTC. Amino acids: CATSRAEGQQYF.